The 3 T cell receptor beta chains in this list originate from one sample, sequenced in a study of blood T cell repertoires in COVID-19. Assay used: immunoSEQ multiplex PCR; TCRdb lists only in-frame clones, some missing. The sample has 210,000 or so clones, about four fifths seen once. The sample consisted of PBMCs or T cells enriched from blood (not recorded which). The receptor source for this set is a woman between 50 and 59 years old who had been exposed to COVID-19.

This chain joins TRBV5-4 and TRBJ2-7; D remains ambiguous. V dropped 0 bases and J dropped 6 bases, with 13 bases sitting between them. The germline gives CDR1 SGHNT, CDR2 YYREEE (reference sequence). CDR3 length: 14 residues. CDR3 residues: CASSLAGASGEQYF. The CDR3 DNA follows: TGTGCCAGCAGCTTGGCAGGTGCCTCAGGCGAGCAGTACTTC.

This chain uses TRBV6-5 with TRBJ2-7; 7 bases are a match to TRBD1. CDR1 and CDR2 from the germline V gene are MNHEY and SVGAGI. The junction had 7 bases not matched to a gene; V was cut back by 5 bases and J by 0 bases. The CDR3 is made up of 15 amino acids. This CDR3 reads CASSLGQPISYEQYF. The DNA of the CDR3 is TGTGCCAGCAGTCTGGGACAGCCCATCTCCTACGAGCAGTACTTC.

The rearrangement uses TRBV15 and TRBJ2-2, with TRBD1 identical over 9 bases. Looked up from germline, CDR1 is LNHNV and CDR2 is YYDKDF (reference sequence). The V gene end was trimmed by 3 bases and the J gene end by 4 bases; junction bases not matched to a gene: 6. This CDR3 spans 16 amino acids. DNA for the CDR3: TGTGCCACCAGCAGGCCGGGACAGGGACCCACCGGGGAGCTGTTTTTT. This encodes CATSRPGQGPTGELFF.